This TCR beta chain is from a study of Tregs in tolerant kidney transplant recipients. Study-level information: Recipients received nonmyeloablative bone marrow transplants from related graft donors, with transient mixed chimerism. Findings and limits, study-wide: Antigen-driven expansion was suggested because donor-specific Tregs expanded more than all Tregs in tolerant patients. The most relevant donor-specific Treg TCRbeta repertoire apparently came from expansion with activated donor B cells. Findings come from small patient numbers and require larger validation.

Comment on this clone: Antigen specificity is unknown.

The V and J ends lost 1 base and 6 bases respectively, with 10 bases between them. The CDR3 loop spans 13 amino acids. Germline values: CDR1 MNHNY, CDR2 SVGAGI (reference sequence). Data came from immunoSEQ multiplex PCR; TCRdb stores just in-frame clones and leaves some out. The sample carries over 85,000 clones, 80% to 95% recorded once. The sample here was CD4+ T cells from blood, taken before the transplant. The sequence came from a human donor who received a combined kidney and bone marrow transplant. The V and J genes are TRBV6-6 and TRBJ2-7; no clear D gene. CDR3 DNA sequence: TGTGCCAGCAGTTACTTAACTCACTCCGAGCAGTACTTC. This gives the protein CASSYLTHSEQYF.